Below, 25 T cell receptor beta chains from the same sample are listed, as sequenced in a study of blood T cell repertoires in COVID-19 (dated by TCRdb to about 2020). Receptor libraries were prepared by the immunoSEQ multiplex PCR assay. Not all clones reach the TCRdb copy of this immuneACCESS table, which keeps in-frame sequences only. Checked studies attribute under half of the gap to unresolved V genes and leave the rest unexplained. A total of 35,000 to 45,000 clones appear in this sample, 75% to 90% of them only once. Roughly a fifth of the sample is in the top ten clones. Material: peripheral blood. The receptor source for this set is a man aged 60 to 75 with acute or convalescent COVID-19.

The chain is built from TRBV5-6 and TRBJ2-3, with TRBD2 identical over 14 bases. Trimming at V came to 4 bases and at J to 7 bases, leaving 8 bases not matched to a gene. The CDR3 covers 16 residues. The germline gives CDR1 SGHDT, CDR2 YYEEEE. The CDR3 reads CASSPSGLAGAHTQYF. DNA for the CDR3: TGTGCCAGCAGCCCCTCGGGACTAGCGGGAGCCCATACGCAGTATTTT.

This sequence joins TRBV19 and TRBJ1-4; tentative D call: TRBD1 (5 bases). Trimming left V 5 bases short and J 3 bases short, with 16 bases between. CDR3 length equals 16 residues. Germline-derived CDR1 and CDR2 are LNHDA and SQIVND (reference sequence). Written as DNA, the CDR3 is TGTGCCAGTAGTTCGGTTGCGACAGACTCTAATGAAAAACTGTTTTTT. Protein product: CASSSVATDSNEKLFF.

This chain connects TRBV9 to TRBJ2-1; D perhaps matches TRBD2 (6 bases). The germline CDR1 and CDR2 sequences are SGDLS and YYNGEE. Trimming shortened V by 0 bases and J by 1 base, and 8 bases separated the two germline ends. CDR3 size: 15 residues. CDR3: CASSVVRGSYNEQFF. The CDR3 DNA follows: TGTGCCAGCAGCGTAGTGCGGGGATCCTACAATGAGCAGTTCTTC.

The chain recombines TRBV28 with TRBJ2-2; 11 nucleotides agree with TRBD2. The CDR3 has 15 amino acids. The germline CDR1 and CDR2 sequences are MDHEN and SYDVKM. V lost 6 bases, J lost 5 bases, and 5 bases stayed unmatched. CDR3 DNA: TGTGCCAGCAGGGGTAGCGGGAGGGGTACCGGGGAGCTGTTTTTT. Its translation is CASRGSGRGTGELFF.

This clone was observed a few times. Here the CDR3 DNA reads TGTGCCAGCTCAGCGACAGGGCAGAACACCGGGGAGCTGTTTTTT. Amino acid sequence: CASSATGQNTGELFF. This chain connects TRBV18 to TRBJ2-2; 7 bases line up with TRBD1. Germline lookup yields CDR1 KGHSH and CDR2 LQKENI. After removal of 5 bases from V and 1 base from J, the junction contained 4 bases not matched to a gene. This CDR3 has 15 amino acids.

This CDR3 is CASSLAGSDTQYF. CDR3 nucleotides: TGCGCCAGCAGCTTGGCGGGTTCAGATACGCAGTATTTT. The chain joins TRBV5-1 to TRBJ2-3; D remains ambiguous. The CDR3 consists of 13 residues. From germline, CDR1 is SGHRS and CDR2 YFSETQ. Trimming removed 0 bases from V and 4 bases from J, with 6 bases in between.

V and J are TRBV4-3 and TRBJ1-1, with TRBD1 matching 8 bases. In germline, CDR1 is LGHNA, CDR2 YSLEER. This CDR3 has 15 residues. The trim removed 2 bases at V and 2 bases at J, leaving 4 bases unmatched. The chain's CDR3 is CASSQPGTGNTEAFF. The CDR3 nucleotides are TGCGCCAGCAGCCAACCGGGGACAGGTAACACTGAAGCTTTCTTT.

The chain joins TRBV19 to TRBJ2-7, with D possibly TRBD2 on 6 matching bases. V was cut by 3 bases and J by 0 bases, with 15 bases left in between. Germline V gene lookup returns CDR1 LNHDA and CDR2 SQIVND (reference sequence). This CDR3 is built from 16 residues. Here the CDR3 DNA reads TGTGCCAGTAGTATCTCCCATGCGGGGCGCTCCTACGAGCAGTACTTC. It translates to CASSISHAGRSYEQYF.

The genes are TRBV7-9 and TRBJ2-3; 8 nucleotides agree with TRBD1. The V and J ends lost 5 bases and 5 bases, in that order; junction bases with no gene match: 6. The CDR3 loop spans 14 amino acids. CDR1 and CDR2 (germline): SEHNR, FQNEAQ (reference sequence). The CDR3 reads CASSLGQGQDTQYF. For the CDR3, the DNA is TGTGCCAGCAGCCTAGGACAGGGCCAAGATACGCAGTATTTT.

The rearrangement joins TRBV21-1 to TRBJ2-3; the D call in the table, TRBD2, was not verified against the DNA. TRBV21-1 is a pseudogene. The CDR3 covers 17 residues. The CDR3 DNA reads TGTGCCAGCAGCAAAGGAGGCCGGGACTTGTGTGCAGATACGCAGTATTTT. Protein product: CASSKGGRDLCADTQYF.

This clone showed up just once. The chain combines TRBV7-9 with TRBJ2-7; perhaps TRBD2 as D (5 bases). The CDR3 is 13 residues long. The V gene's germline CDR1 is SEHNR and CDR2 FQNEAQ (reference sequence). The V and J ends lost 1 base and 9 bases respectively, with 13 bases between them. CDR3 residues: CASSLDRGTRQYV. DNA for the CDR3: TGTGCCAGCAGCTTAGATCGGGGAACGAGGCAGTACGTC.

This chain links TRBV12-5 with TRBJ2-7; possibly TRBD1 for D (5 bases). Trimming removed 5 bases at V and 3 bases at J, with 17 bases between. Germline V CDR1 and CDR2: LGHNT, FRNRAP. There are 15 residues in the CDR3. The CDR3 region has the DNA TGTGCTAGTGGTCCCCACTGTACAGGAGACTACGAGCAGTACTTC. This codes for CASGPHCTGDYEQYF.

A word on this clone: The sample contains more than one DNA sequence encoding this CDR3. The chain recombines TRBV19 with TRBJ1-1, with TRBD1 matching over 9 bases. Germline values: CDR1 LNHDA, CDR2 SQIVND (reference sequence). V was pared by 3 bases and J by 5 bases, with 4 bases of the junction left unmatched. The CDR3 sequence is 14 residues long. The CDR3 nucleotides read TGTGCCAGTAGTATCCGACAGGGGGGGACTGAAGCTTTCTTT. Its translation: CASSIRQGGTEAFF.

The chain links TRBV21-1 to TRBJ2-1; the table assigns TRBD2, which was not confirmed against the DNA. TRBV21-1 is a recognized pseudogene. The CDR3 totals 13 residues. The DNA for the CDR3 is TGTGCCAGCAGGGGGACTAGCGGGAGGGAGCAGTTCTTC. It is translated as CASRGTSGREQFF.

The V call is TRBV3-1 (or the pseudogene TRBV3-2), the J call TRBJ2-7, with TRBD1 identical over 8 bases. This CDR3 has 14 residues. Germline values: CDR1 LGHDT, CDR2 YNNKEL (reference sequence). The J segment lost 4 bases and the V segment lost 2 bases, leaving 4 bases of the junction unmatched. This CDR3 reads CASSQQGAQYEQYF. The CDR3 bases are TGTGCCAGCAGCCAACAGGGGGCGCAGTACGAGCAGTACTTC.

V is TRBV9 and J is TRBJ2-1; TRBD1 agrees at 10 bases. The CDR3 sequence is 16 residues long. CDR1 and CDR2 from the germline V gene are SGDLS and YYNGEE. J was trimmed by 5 bases and V by 1 base; bases with no gene match: 6. CDR3 sequence: CASSVSTGGFNNEQFF. For the CDR3, the DNA is TGTGCCAGCAGCGTATCGACAGGGGGCTTTAACAATGAGCAGTTCTTC.

The V call is TRBV19, the J call TRBJ1-3; D is perhaps TRBD1 (6 bases). Germline assignment: CDR1 LNHDA and CDR2 SQIVND (reference sequence). The CDR3 has 15 amino acids. Trimming stripped 5 bases from V and 3 bases from J, with 14 bases between. The CDR3 spells CASSLSGEIGNTIYF. CDR3 coding DNA: TGTGCCAGTAGTTTATCAGGGGAAATTGGAAACACCATATATTTT.

For the CDR3, the DNA is TGCGCCAGCAGCCAAGTAGTTGGGAACACTGAAGCTTTCTTT. Translation: CASSQVVGNTEAFF. The chain employs TRBV4-3 and TRBJ1-1; D is unclear. The CDR3 sequence is 14 residues long. Trimming removed 1 base from V and 1 base from J, with 7 bases in between. Germline V lookup: CDR1 LGHNA, CDR2 YSLEER.

The chain has TRBV9 and TRBJ1-4; tentatively, D is TRBD1 (6 bases). CDR3 length: 14 amino acids. The germline V and J ends were trimmed by 4 bases and 8 bases, with 15 bases remaining between them. CDR1 SGDLS and CDR2 YYNGEE come from the germline V gene. CDR3 in DNA: TGTGCCAGCAGCTCACGACAGGTTCCCGAAAAACTGTTTTTT. Its translation is CASSSRQVPEKLFF.

The genes are TRBV2 and TRBJ1-1; unclear D gene. The CDR3 has 12 residues. The germline V gene has CDR1 SNHLY and CDR2 FYNNEI. The V gene lost 1 base and the J gene lost 11 bases, with 11 bases spanning the gap. The CDR3 sequence: CASSEVEGLAFF. CDR3 bases: TGTGCCAGCAGTGAAGTCGAGGGCCTTGCTTTCTTT.

V is TRBV24-1 and J is TRBJ2-5, with a possible D match to TRBD1 (6 bases). The CDR3 is made up of 15 amino acids. Germline V gene data show CDR1 as KGHDR and CDR2 as SFDVKD. V lost 4 bases, J lost 0 bases, and 11 bases lay in between. The CDR3 protein is CATSDTTGHQETQYF. Here the CDR3 DNA reads TGTGCCACCAGTGACACGACAGGCCACCAAGAGACCCAGTACTTC.

The chain has TRBV2 and TRBJ1-2; D is ambiguous. Trimming pared 4 bases from V and 4 bases from J, leaving 10 bases between. Looked up from germline, CDR1 is SNHLY and CDR2 is FYNNEI. This CDR3 contains 13 residues. CDR3 nucleotide sequence: TGTGCCAGCAGTGGGCGGGTTGCCTATGGCTACACCTTC. Its protein is CASSGRVAYGYTF.

The rearrangement links TRBV7-6 to TRBJ1-4; D is undetermined. Germline V lookup: CDR1 SGHVS, CDR2 FNYEAQ. The V gene lost 5 bases and the J gene lost 0 bases, with 13 bases spanning the gap. CDR3 length equals 16 residues. The chain's CDR3 is CASSLRHGATNEKLFF. DNA of the CDR3: TGTGCCAGCAGCCTACGCCACGGAGCAACTAATGAAAAACTGTTTTTT. Full variable domain (remainder filled in from reference TRBV7-6 and TRBJ1-4): GAGVSQSPRYKVTKRGQDVALRCDPISGHVSLYWYRQALGQGPEFLTYFNYEAQQDKSGLPNDRFSAERPEGSISTLTIQRTEQRDSAMYRCASSLRHGATNEKLFFGSGTQLSVL.

This rearrangement joins TRBV5-1 to TRBJ1-1, with D perhaps matching TRBD1 (6 bases). V was shortened by 3 bases and J by 6 bases, with 15 bases between the two germline ends. CDR3 length: 14 residues. Germline V gene lookup returns CDR1 SGHRS and CDR2 YFSETQ. CDR3 loop: CASSSLTGQAEAFF. CDR3 nucleotides: TGCGCCAGCAGCTCCCTGACAGGTCAAGCTGAAGCTTTCTTT.

The gene calls are TRBV5-8 and TRBJ1-2, with TRBD1 identical over 7 bases. The ends lost 4 bases at V and 4 bases at J; junction bases unmatched: 7. This CDR3 is built from 14 residues. Germline V gene sequence: CDR1 SGHTS, CDR2 YDEGEE. CDR3 sequence reads: CASSRLGTVYGYTF. For the CDR3, the DNA is TGTGCCAGCAGCCGCCTCGGGACAGTCTATGGCTACACCTTC.